Listed here are 22 T cell receptor beta chains from one sample, sequenced in a study of blood T cell repertoires in COVID-19. The assay was immunoSEQ multiplex PCR, and TCRdb's table has in-frame clones only and misses some. The table has fewer than 30,000 clones, 75% to 90% seen once. Sequenced sample: peripheral blood. The receptor set was obtained from a woman over 75 with COVID-19, enrolled during active disease.

The chain uses TRBV29-1 and TRBJ1-3; 7 nucleotides align to TRBD1. The V and J ends lost 7 bases and 1 base, in that order; junction bases with no gene match: 10. The CDR3 length is 15 residues. From germline, CDR1 is SQVTM and CDR2 ANQGSEA. CDR3 protein: CSARQGSGSGNTIYF. DNA of the CDR3: TGCAGCGCACGACAGGGCAGCGGATCTGGAAACACCATATATTTT.

This clone was detected only a few times. The chain employs TRBV30 and TRBJ2-7, with TRBD1 matching 7 bases. This CDR3 contains 11 residues. Germline V gene data show CDR1 as GTSNPN and CDR2 as SVGIG (reference sequence). V was clipped by 5 bases and J by 6 bases; unmatched bases: 4. CDR3 bases: TGTGCCTGGGGAAGACAGGGCGAGCAGTACTTC. This gives the protein CAWGRQGEQYF.

The chain uses TRBV18 and TRBJ1-6; a weak D match, TRBD1 (5 bases). Germline lookup yields CDR1 KGHSH and CDR2 LQKENI. This CDR3 has 15 amino acids. V was trimmed by 5 bases and J by 6 bases, leaving 14 bases between them. CDR3 sequence (DNA): TGTGCCAGCTCAGCCCAGGGTTCCCGTAATTCACCCCTCCACTTT. Translating it yields CASSAQGSRNSPLHF.

The rearrangement links TRBV2 to TRBJ2-1; the D gene is possibly TRBD2 (5 bases). The germline gives CDR1 SNHLY, CDR2 FYNNEI. This CDR3 is built from 14 residues. With 6 bases removed from V and 6 bases from J, the gap between germline ends came to 15 bases. In DNA form, the CDR3 reads TGTGCCAGCAGCCCCTTCAGAGGGCTCAATGAGCAGTTCTTC. It encodes CASSPFRGLNEQFF. The entire variable domain, with the rest obtained from reference TRBV2 and TRBJ2-1, is as follows: EPEVTQTPSHQVTQMGQEVILRCVPISNHLYFYWYRQILGQKVEFLVSFYNNEISEKSEIFDDQFSVERPDGSNFTLKIRSTKLEDSAMYFCASSPFRGLNEQFFGPGTRLTVL.

This clone was picked up a small number of times. The V and J genes are TRBV2 and TRBJ2-2, with 8 bases identical to TRBD1. CDR1 is SNHLY, CDR2 FYNNEI, per germline. This CDR3 is 15 amino acids long. The junction had 4 bases not matched to a gene; V was cut back by 6 bases and J by 1 base. In DNA form, the CDR3 reads TGTGCCAGCAGGGCCGGGACAGGGAACACCGGGGAGCTGTTTTTT. Its protein is CASRAGTGNTGELFF. The complete variable domain, with remaining parts taken from reference TRBV2 and TRBJ2-2, reads EPEVTQTPSHQVTQMGQEVILRCVPISNHLYFYWYRQILGQKVEFLVSFYNNEISEKSEIFDDQFSVERPDGSNFTLKIRSTKLEDSAMYFCASRAGTGNTGELFFGEGSRLTVL.

V gene TRBV30 combines with J gene TRBJ1-2; tentatively, D is TRBD1 (6 bases). V lost 3 bases and J lost 4, with 12 bases in between. CDR1 is GTSNPN and CDR2 is SVGIG in the germline V gene (reference sequence). The CDR3 runs 13 residues. Written as DNA, the CDR3 is TGTGCCTGGAGCCCACAGGGATTCTATGGCTACACCTTC. It encodes CAWSPQGFYGYTF.

J is TRBJ2-3 and V is TRBV13; a weak D match, TRBD2 (5 bases). CDR1 is PRHDT, CDR2 FYEKMQ, per germline (reference sequence). The CDR3 contains 16 residues. V was clipped by 0 bases and J by 3 bases, with 13 bases between them. Written as DNA, the CDR3 is TGTGCCAGCAGCTTAGGCCGATTAGCGTCGACAGATACGCAGTATTTT. Its translation: CASSLGRLASTDTQYF.

The rearrangement links TRBV5-8 to TRBJ2-1; 8 bases are shared with TRBD2. The V gene's germline CDR1 is SGHTS and CDR2 YDEGEE. Trimming cost V 1 base and J 6 bases; bases outside gene matches: 6. CDR3 size: 15 residues. The CDR3 region has the DNA TGTGCCAGCAGCTTGAGCCAGGCGGGGGGCAATGAGCAGTTCTTC. The encoded protein is CASSLSQAGGNEQFF.

This clone was seen a few times. The V call is TRBV6-1, the J call TRBJ1-2, with 7 bases aligning to TRBD1. The CDR3 runs to 15 residues. V was pared by 0 bases and J by 4 bases, with 5 bases of the junction left unmatched. From germline, CDR1 is MNHNS and CDR2 SASEGT. DNA of the CDR3: TGTGCCAGCAGTGAAGCCGGGGGACAGCTCTATGGCTACACCTTC. It codes for CASSEAGGQLYGYTF.

The rearrangement links TRBV5-1 to TRBJ1-1; D is uncertain. Germline V lookup: CDR1 SGHRS, CDR2 YFSETQ. The CDR3 runs 14 residues. The V end lost 2 bases, the J end lost 4 bases, and 12 bases lay between the germline ends. The CDR3 is CASSFAAGSTEAFF. Written as DNA, the CDR3 is TGCGCCAGCAGCTTTGCGGCGGGGAGCACTGAAGCTTTCTTT.

This clone was recorded once. CDR3 in DNA: TGCGCCAGCAGCGCTGGGGCAGGATGGTCTGAAAAACTGTTTTTT. Protein product: CASSAGAGWSEKLFF. J is TRBJ1-4 and V is TRBV10-2, with a tentative D call TRBD1 (5 bases). V was trimmed by 6 bases and J by 7 bases, leaving 18 bases between them. The germline V gene encodes CDR1 WSHSY and CDR2 SAAADI. The CDR3 extends over 15 amino acids.

The V and J genes are TRBV19 and TRBJ2-3, with 8 bases matching TRBD2. Germline V lookup: CDR1 LNHDA, CDR2 SQIVND (reference sequence). The CDR3 extends over 15 amino acids. The ends lost 0 bases at V and 6 bases at J; junction bases unmatched: 5. The CDR3: CASSIDRASGDTQYF. CDR3 coding DNA: TGTGCCAGTAGTATAGATCGGGCTAGCGGGGATACGCAGTATTTT.

A few counts support this clone. The V call is TRBV30, the J call TRBJ1-6, with a tentative D call TRBD1 (6 bases). The germline gives CDR1 GTSNPN, CDR2 SVGIG (reference sequence). Trimming shortened V by 1 base and J by 8 bases, and 18 bases separated the two germline ends. The CDR3 runs 16 residues. Here the CDR3 reads CAWSETGRAGDSPLHF. CDR3 DNA sequence: TGTGCCTGGAGTGAAACCGGACGGGCAGGGGATTCACCCCTCCACTTT.

The chain combines TRBV18 with TRBJ1-3; maybe TRBD1 (6 bases). Germline V gene sequence: CDR1 KGHSH, CDR2 LQKENI. V was shortened by 2 bases and J by 6 bases, with 11 bases between the two germline ends. The length of the CDR3 is 14 residues. The DNA for the CDR3 is TGTGCCAGCTCACCAGATGGGGGGGCAAACACCATATATTTT. This encodes CASSPDGGANTIYF.

The V call is TRBV5-1, the J call TRBJ2-5; 10 bases are a match to TRBD2. Losses at the gene ends were 0 bases for V and 1 base for J; bases not matched to a gene: 0. The CDR3 has 15 amino acids. The germline gives CDR1 SGHRS, CDR2 YFSETQ. The CDR3 loop is CASSLGLAGQETQYF. CDR3 DNA sequence: TGCGCCAGCAGCTTGGGACTAGCGGGCCAAGAGACCCAGTACTTC.

This clone was seen just once. The chain recombines TRBV6-5 with TRBJ1-1; TRBD1 matches 9 bases. The length of the CDR3 is 14 residues. CDR1 MNHEY and CDR2 SVGAGI come from the germline V gene. The trim removed 9 bases at V and 1 base at J, leaving 6 bases unmatched. CDR3 sequence: CASAPGQGNTEAFF. CDR3 sequence (DNA): TGTGCCAGTGCACCGGGACAGGGGAACACTGAAGCTTTCTTT.

This chain joins TRBV6-5 and TRBJ1-5; 8 nucleotides line up with TRBD1. This CDR3 spans 14 amino acids. V shed 6 bases and J 4 bases; nucleotides not matched to a gene: 5. Germline V gene lookup returns CDR1 MNHEY and CDR2 SVGAGI. The CDR3 loop is CASRRTGRNQPQHF. CDR3 DNA sequence: TGTGCCAGCAGGCGGACAGGGAGGAATCAGCCCCAGCATTTT.

The rearrangement uses TRBV5-1 and TRBJ2-7, with 9 bases lining up with TRBD2. The V gene end was trimmed by 4 bases and the J gene end by 2 bases; junction bases not matched to a gene: 7. CDR1 SGHRS and CDR2 YFSETQ come from the germline V gene. CDR3 length equals 15 residues. The CDR3 region has the DNA TGCGCCAGCAGCCCCAATAGCGGGGGACCCTACGAGCAGTACTTC. Amino acid sequence: CASSPNSGGPYEQYF.

This chain connects TRBV15 to TRBJ1-4, with D perhaps matching TRBD1 (5 bases). Trimming took 0 bases from V and 5 from J, leaving 10 bases between them. Germline values: CDR1 LNHNV, CDR2 YYDKDF (reference sequence). The CDR3 loop spans 15 amino acids. The CDR3 region has the DNA TGTGCCACCAGCAGAGACAGGGCAGGAAATGAAAAACTGTTTTTT. Residues: CATSRDRAGNEKLFF.

This CDR3 is CASSLVSGYEQYF. The CDR3 DNA reads as TGTGCCAGCAGCTTGGTTTCGGGGTACGAGCAGTACTTC. This rearrangement joins TRBV5-6 to TRBJ2-7; D may be TRBD2 (5 bases). The CDR3 has 13 residues. Germline V lookup: CDR1 SGHDT, CDR2 YYEEEE. The V and J ends lost 0 bases and 4 bases respectively, with 8 bases between them.

The genes are TRBV7-6 and TRBJ2-1; 9 nucleotides match TRBD2. In germline, CDR1 is SGHVS, CDR2 FNYEAQ. This CDR3 contains 15 residues. V was pared by 1 base and J by 4 bases, with 2 bases of the junction left unmatched. DNA for the CDR3: TGTGCCAGCAGCTTAGTTAGCGGGAGATACAATGAGCAGTTCTTC. Encoded protein: CASSLVSGRYNEQFF.

This chain links TRBV29-1 with TRBJ2-2, with D perhaps TRBD2 (6 bases). V gave up 5 bases and J gave up 5 bases, with 15 bases separating them. In germline, CDR1 is SQVTM, CDR2 ANQGSEA. CDR3 size: 14 residues. The CDR3 here is CSVNLSGVTGELFF. The DNA for the CDR3 is TGCAGCGTTAACCTTTCGGGGGTTACCGGGGAGCTGTTTTTT.